The T cell receptor beta chain described here comes from a study of spatial heterogeneity in lung cancer. Time point meaning: sample taken at primary tumor resection. The donors were 55 to 80 patients with non-small cell lung cancer that was early-stage and untreated. Researchers sequenced whole RNA taken from tumor, nontumor lung or frozen PBMC without sorting. Turning to this clonotype: The antigen remains unidentified.

Individual TCR cDNA molecules each bore their own unique molecular identifier. TCRdb itself ran the 5' RACE reads through MiXCR, one entry per CDR3 protein. The data contain around 6,700 distinct CDR3 sequences, around 6.3% of them singletons. Study-wide findings and caveats: At tumor resection, ubiquitous expanded TCRs were detected in blood more often than later.

V was pared by 3 bases and J by 2 bases, with 6 bases between. Germline CDR1 and CDR2: SGHTA and FQGNSA. The CDR3 runs to 13 residues. The TCR originated in a male donor with early-stage non-small cell lung cancer. This chain links TRBV7-2 with TRBJ2-3; D remains unclear. Sequenced here: PBMCs, sampled at surgery. The CDR3 sequence is CASSFDSTDTQYF. The DNA of the CDR3 is TGTGCCAGCAGCTTTGACTCCACAGATACGCAGTATTTT.